This T cell receptor beta chain emerged from a study of Ad26.COV2.S vaccination and SARS-CoV-2 variants. Study background: The authors gave Ad26.COV2.S intramuscularly, either once or twice 56 days apart.

Data came from immunoSEQ multiplex PCR; TCRdb stores just in-frame clones and leaves some out. The sample consists of roughly 350,000 clones, around 89% of them appearing once. Treatment: around 19 received Ad26.COV2.S at low or high dose, single or two shots; several received placebo; per-sample allocation not given. Collection of samples fell on day 63 after the first vaccine or placebo injection. Study results and limitations: Responses of T cells in total may have been underestimated by the TCR breadth and depth analyses. Vaccine recipients and placebo recipients showed similar non-spike TCR breadth.

Trimming pared 1 base from V and 4 bases from J, leaving 10 bases between. The CDR3 extends over 14 amino acids. CDR1 LNHDA and CDR2 SQIVND come from the germline V gene (reference sequence). Notes on this clone: What it binds is not known.

The sequence came from a person aged 18 to 65 who received the Ad26.COV2.S COVID-19 vaccine or a placebo. The sample was peripheral blood, taken in a trial of Ad26.COV2.S vaccine versus placebo. This chain joins TRBV19 and TRBJ1-2; D is possibly TRBD1 (5 bases). CDR3 in DNA: TGTGCCAGTAGTATAGCTGGGGCCGCCTATGGCTACACCTTC. Protein product: CASSIAGAAYGYTF.